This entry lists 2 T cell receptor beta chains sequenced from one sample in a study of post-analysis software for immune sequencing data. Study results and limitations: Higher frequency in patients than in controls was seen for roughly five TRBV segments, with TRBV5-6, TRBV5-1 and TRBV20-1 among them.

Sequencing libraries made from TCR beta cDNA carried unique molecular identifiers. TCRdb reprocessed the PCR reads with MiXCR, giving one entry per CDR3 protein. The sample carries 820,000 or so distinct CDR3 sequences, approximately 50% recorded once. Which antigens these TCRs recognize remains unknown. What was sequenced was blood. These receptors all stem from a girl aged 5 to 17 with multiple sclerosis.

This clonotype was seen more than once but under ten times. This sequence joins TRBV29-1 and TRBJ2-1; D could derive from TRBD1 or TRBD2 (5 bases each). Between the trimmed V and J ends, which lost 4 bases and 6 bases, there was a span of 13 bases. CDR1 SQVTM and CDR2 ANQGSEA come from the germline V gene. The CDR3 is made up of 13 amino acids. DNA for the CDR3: TGCAGCGTTGGGTGGGGGTGGGCCAATGAGCAGTTCTTC. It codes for CSVGWGWANEQFF.

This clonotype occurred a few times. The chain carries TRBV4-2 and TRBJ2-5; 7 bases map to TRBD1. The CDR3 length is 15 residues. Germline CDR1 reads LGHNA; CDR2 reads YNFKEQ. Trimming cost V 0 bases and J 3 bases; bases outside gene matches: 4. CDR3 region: CASSQDGDSKETQYF. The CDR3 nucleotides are TGTGCCAGCAGCCAAGATGGGGACAGCAAAGAGACCCAGTACTTC.